This T cell receptor (beta chain) appears in the sequencing data of a study of T-cell memory formation after mild COVID-19. TCRdb passed the 5' RACE reads through MiXCR, listing each CDR3 protein once. The sample carries about 260,000 distinct CDR3 sequences, 15% to 20% recorded once. V was pared by 2 bases and J by 2 bases, with 7 bases between. CDR1 is SGHRS, CDR2 YFSETQ, per germline. CDR3 size: 13 residues. Notes on the study in general: Whereas later expanders leaned CD4+, clones contracting day 15 to 85 showed a balanced CD4/CD8 makeup.

In regard to this clonotype: What it recognizes is unknown.

This TCR was sampled from a man aged 18 to 30 who had mild COVID-19 (a few samples of this study predate the infection). Cell type and time point are not known. Sequenced input: PBMCs or a T cell subset sorted from them (not recorded which). V and J are TRBV5-1 and TRBJ2-5; D not certain. The DNA for the CDR3 is TGCGCCAGCAGCTTCGCTTCGCAAGAGACCCAGTACTTC. Protein: CASSFASQETQYF.